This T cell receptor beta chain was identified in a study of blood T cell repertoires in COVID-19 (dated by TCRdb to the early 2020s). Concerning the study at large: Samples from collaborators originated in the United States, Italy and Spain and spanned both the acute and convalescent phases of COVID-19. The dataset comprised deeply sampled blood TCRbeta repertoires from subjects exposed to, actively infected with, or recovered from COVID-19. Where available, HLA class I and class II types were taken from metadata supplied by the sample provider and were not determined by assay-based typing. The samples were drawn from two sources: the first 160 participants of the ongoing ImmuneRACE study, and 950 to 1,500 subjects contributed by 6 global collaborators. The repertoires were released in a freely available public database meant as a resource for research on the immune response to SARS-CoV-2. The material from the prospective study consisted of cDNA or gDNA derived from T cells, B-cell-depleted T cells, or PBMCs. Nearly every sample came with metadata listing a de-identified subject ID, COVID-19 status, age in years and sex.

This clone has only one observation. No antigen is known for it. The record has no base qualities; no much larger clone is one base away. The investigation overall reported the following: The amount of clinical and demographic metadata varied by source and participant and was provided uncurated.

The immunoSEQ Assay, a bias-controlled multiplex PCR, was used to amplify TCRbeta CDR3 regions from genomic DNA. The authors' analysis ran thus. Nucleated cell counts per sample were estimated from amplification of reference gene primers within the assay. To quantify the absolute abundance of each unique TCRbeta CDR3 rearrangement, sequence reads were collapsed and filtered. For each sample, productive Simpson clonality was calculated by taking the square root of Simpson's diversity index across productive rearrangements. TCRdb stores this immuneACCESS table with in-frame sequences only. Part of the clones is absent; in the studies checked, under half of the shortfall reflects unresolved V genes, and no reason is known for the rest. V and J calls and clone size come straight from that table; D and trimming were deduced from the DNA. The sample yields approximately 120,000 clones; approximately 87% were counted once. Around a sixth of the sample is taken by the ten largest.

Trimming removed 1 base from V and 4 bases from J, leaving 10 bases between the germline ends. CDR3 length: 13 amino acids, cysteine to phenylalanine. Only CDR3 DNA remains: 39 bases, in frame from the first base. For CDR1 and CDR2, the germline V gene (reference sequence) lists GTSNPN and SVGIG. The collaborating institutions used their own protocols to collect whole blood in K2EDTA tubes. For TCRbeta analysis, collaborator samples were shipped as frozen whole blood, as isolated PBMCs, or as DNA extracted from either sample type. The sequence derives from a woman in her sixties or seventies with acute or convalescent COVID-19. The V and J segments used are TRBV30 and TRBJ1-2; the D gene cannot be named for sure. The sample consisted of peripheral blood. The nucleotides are TGTGCCTGGAGTGCAACGGCGGGCTATGGCTACACCTTC. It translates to CAWSATAGYGYTF.